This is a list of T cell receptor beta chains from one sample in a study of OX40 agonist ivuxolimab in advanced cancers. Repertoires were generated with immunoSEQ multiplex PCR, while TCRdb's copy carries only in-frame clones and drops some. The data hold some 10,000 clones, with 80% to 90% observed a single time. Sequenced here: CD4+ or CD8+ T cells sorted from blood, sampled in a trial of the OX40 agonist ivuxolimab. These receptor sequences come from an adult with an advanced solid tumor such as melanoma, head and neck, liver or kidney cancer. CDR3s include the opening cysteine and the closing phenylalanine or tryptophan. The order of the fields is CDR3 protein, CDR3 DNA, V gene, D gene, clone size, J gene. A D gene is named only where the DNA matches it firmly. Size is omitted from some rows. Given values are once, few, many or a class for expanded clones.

CDR3aa: CASSQSGAPDNEQFF; CDR3nt: TGTGCCAGCAGCCAGAGCGGGGCGCCAGACAATGAGCAGTTCTTC; v_gene: TRBV7-9; d_gene: TRBD2; abundance: NA; j_gene: TRBJ2-1
CDR3aa: CASSYSGAGSEYEQYF; CDR3nt: TGTGCCAGCAGTTACTCTGGGGCAGGGAGTGAATACGAGCAGTACTTC; v_gene: TRBV6-5; d_gene: NA; abundance: NA; j_gene: TRBJ2-7
CDR3aa: CASRETGNFNQPQHF; CDR3nt: TGTGCCAGCAGGGAGACAGGAAACTTCAATCAGCCCCAGCATTTT; v_gene: TRBV27; d_gene: NA; abundance: NA; j_gene: TRBJ1-5
CDR3aa: CASSITSNQPQHF; CDR3nt: TGTGCCAGTAGTATCACCTCCAATCAGCCCCAGCATTTT; v_gene: TRBV19; d_gene: NA; abundance: NA; j_gene: TRBJ1-5
CDR3aa: CSVEPLGNEQFF; CDR3nt: TGCAGCGTTGAGCCCCTGGGAAATGAGCAGTTCTTC; v_gene: TRBV29-1; d_gene: NA; abundance: NA; j_gene: TRBJ2-1
CDR3aa: CASSLVGSETQYF; CDR3nt: TGTGCCAGCAGCCTGGTGGGGTCAGAGACCCAGTACTTC; v_gene: TRBV14; d_gene: NA; abundance: NA; j_gene: TRBJ2-5
CDR3aa: CASSQSAGAGSEQFF; CDR3nt: TGCGCCAGCAGTCAATCGGCAGGGGCTGGGAGTGAGCAGTTCTTC; v_gene: TRBV23-1; d_gene: NA; abundance: NA; j_gene: TRBJ2-1
CDR3aa: CASSSGQGAADTQYF; CDR3nt: TGTGCCAGCAGCTCCGGACAGGGGGCCGCAGATACGCAGTATTTT; v_gene: TRBV7-3; d_gene: TRBD1; abundance: NA; j_gene: TRBJ2-3
CDR3aa: CASGFFLMGSNQPQHF; CDR3nt: TGTGCTAGTGGTTTCTTCCTCATGGGAAGTAATCAGCCCCAGCATTTT; v_gene: TRBV12-5; d_gene: NA; abundance: NA; j_gene: TRBJ1-5
CDR3aa: CASSPQGQTSEGQYF; CDR3nt: TGTGCCAGCTCACCCCAGGGACAGACCTCCGAGGGGCAGTACTTC; v_gene: TRBV18; d_gene: TRBD1; abundance: once; j_gene: TRBJ2-7
CDR3aa: CASSLRVGEAFF; CDR3nt: TGTGCCAGCAGCTTAAGGGTCGGTGAAGCTTTCTTT; v_gene: TRBV7-9; d_gene: NA; abundance: NA; j_gene: TRBJ1-1
CDR3aa: CASSYTGFEAFF; CDR3nt: TGTGCCAGCAGCTATACAGGGTTTGAAGCTTTCTTT; v_gene: TRBV13; d_gene: NA; abundance: once; j_gene: TRBJ1-1
CDR3aa: CASSLRNYEQYF; CDR3nt: TGTGCCAGCAGCTTAAGGAACTACGAGCAGTACTTC; v_gene: TRBV11-2; d_gene: NA; abundance: NA; j_gene: TRBJ2-7
CDR3aa: CASSLGTNFYYEQYF; CDR3nt: TGCGCCAGCAGCCTCGGGACAAATTTCTACTACGAGCAGTACTTC; v_gene: TRBV4-1; d_gene: NA; abundance: once; j_gene: TRBJ2-7
CDR3aa: CASSLEGAGGNTIYF; CDR3nt: TGTGCCAGCAGCTTGGAGGGGGCTGGGGGAAACACCATATATTTT; v_gene: TRBV5-6; d_gene: TRBD1; abundance: NA; j_gene: TRBJ1-3
CDR3aa: CASSLIDDSYNEQFF; CDR3nt: TGTGCCAGCAGCTTAATCGATGACAGCTACAATGAGCAGTTCTTC; v_gene: TRBV7-9; d_gene: NA; abundance: NA; j_gene: TRBJ2-1
CDR3aa: CASTDRDPYEQYF; CDR3nt: TGTGCCAGCACCGACAGGGACCCCTACGAGCAGTACTTC; v_gene: TRBV2; d_gene: TRBD1; abundance: NA; j_gene: TRBJ2-7
CDR3aa: CASSEGTSGGTTDTQYF; CDR3nt: TGCGCCAGCAGTGAAGGGACTAGCGGGGGGACCACAGATACGCAGTATTTT; v_gene: TRBV10-1; d_gene: TRBD2; abundance: NA; j_gene: TRBJ2-3
CDR3aa: CASSLRGGKNIQYF; CDR3nt: TGTGCCAGCAGCTTGCGGGGGGGCAAAAACATTCAGTACTTC; v_gene: TRBV5-8; d_gene: TRBD2; abundance: NA; j_gene: TRBJ2-4
CDR3aa: CASSRKGPQNYNEQFF; CDR3nt: TGCGCCAGCAGTCGAAAGGGGCCGCAGAACTACAATGAGCAGTTCTTC; v_gene: TRBV5-1; d_gene: NA; abundance: NA; j_gene: TRBJ2-1
CDR3aa: CASSVLATEAFF; CDR3nt: TGTGCCAGCAGCGTGCTCGCCACTGAAGCTTTCTTT; v_gene: TRBV7-3; d_gene: NA; abundance: NA; j_gene: TRBJ1-1
CDR3aa: CASSLGGTGDYYEQYF; CDR3nt: TGTGCCAGCAGCTTGGGCGGGACAGGGGACTACTACGAGCAGTACTTC; v_gene: TRBV5-4; d_gene: TRBD1; abundance: NA; j_gene: TRBJ2-7
CDR3aa: CASSINPFYGYTF; CDR3nt: TGTGCCAGTAGTATTAACCCTTTCTATGGCTACACCTTC; v_gene: TRBV19; d_gene: NA; abundance: NA; j_gene: TRBJ1-2
CDR3aa: CASSAYGGGIEQYF; CDR3nt: TGTGCCAGCAGTGCTTACGGGGGGGGAATAGAGCAGTACTTC; v_gene: TRBV6-1; d_gene: TRBD2; abundance: NA; j_gene: TRBJ2-7
CDR3aa: CASSPPGRGGREQYF; CDR3nt: TGTGCCAGCAGCCCCCCCGGGCGGGGGGGCCGAGAGCAGTACTTC; v_gene: TRBV13; d_gene: TRBD2; abundance: NA; j_gene: TRBJ2-7
CDR3aa: CSVEGFQGVTDTQYF; CDR3nt: TGCAGCGTTGAAGGGTTTCAGGGGGTCACAGATACGCAGTATTTT; v_gene: TRBV29-1; d_gene: TRBD1; abundance: NA; j_gene: TRBJ2-3
CDR3aa: CASSAGTGYEQYF; CDR3nt: TGTGCCAGTAGTGCTGGGACCGGCTACGAGCAGTACTTC; v_gene: TRBV19; d_gene: NA; abundance: NA; j_gene: TRBJ2-7
CDR3aa: CASSLGANYGYTF; CDR3nt: TGTGCCAGCAGCTTAGGAGCCAACTATGGCTACACCTTC; v_gene: TRBV7-6; d_gene: NA; abundance: NA; j_gene: TRBJ1-2
CDR3aa: CASSLGVGDTEAFF; CDR3nt: TGTGCCAGCAGCTTAGGGGTAGGAGACACTGAAGCTTTCTTT; v_gene: TRBV7-6; d_gene: NA; abundance: NA; j_gene: TRBJ1-1
CDR3aa: CASSLEGAAGNTIYF; CDR3nt: TGTGCCAGCAGCTTGGAGGGGGCTGCTGGAAACACCATATATTTT; v_gene: TRBV5-6; d_gene: TRBD1; abundance: NA; j_gene: TRBJ1-3
CDR3aa: CASRQASDEQFF; CDR3nt: TGCGCCAGCAGGCAAGCGAGTGATGAGCAGTTCTTC; v_gene: TRBV5-1; d_gene: NA; abundance: NA; j_gene: TRBJ2-1
CDR3aa: CASSFQGDNYGYTF; CDR3nt: TGTGCCAGCAGTTTCCAGGGAGATAACTATGGCTACACCTTC; v_gene: TRBV27; d_gene: NA; abundance: NA; j_gene: TRBJ1-2
CDR3aa: CSVDMAGYNEQFF; CDR3nt: TGCAGCGTTGATATGGCGGGCTACAATGAGCAGTTCTTC; v_gene: TRBV29-1; d_gene: NA; abundance: few; j_gene: TRBJ2-1
CDR3aa: CASSQADRGPPNEQFF; CDR3nt: TGCGCCAGCAGCCAAGCGGACAGGGGTCCCCCTAATGAGCAGTTCTTC; v_gene: TRBV4-1; d_gene: TRBD1; abundance: NA; j_gene: TRBJ2-1
CDR3aa: CASSAWWQGKYNEQFF; CDR3nt: TGTGCCAGCAGCGCCTGGTGGCAGGGGAAATACAATGAGCAGTTCTTC; v_gene: TRBV9; d_gene: NA; abundance: NA; j_gene: TRBJ2-1
CDR3aa: CASSLGPGANEKLFF; CDR3nt: TGTGCCAGCAGCTTAGGCCCAGGGGCTAATGAAAAACTGTTTTTT; v_gene: TRBV7-7; d_gene: NA; abundance: NA; j_gene: TRBJ1-4
CDR3aa: CASSLDGASSYEQYF; CDR3nt: TGTGCCAGCAGCTTGGATGGGGCCAGCTCCTACGAGCAGTACTTC; v_gene: TRBV5-6; d_gene: NA; abundance: NA; j_gene: TRBJ2-7
CDR3aa: CASSLDSNSPLHF; CDR3nt: TGTGCCAGCAGTTTAGACAGTAATTCACCCCTCCACTTT; v_gene: TRBV6-5; d_gene: NA; abundance: NA; j_gene: TRBJ1-6
CDR3aa: CASSLGAGTYEQYF; CDR3nt: TGTGCCAGCAGCTTGGGGGCAGGGACCTACGAGCAGTACTTC; v_gene: TRBV5-5; d_gene: NA; abundance: NA; j_gene: TRBJ2-7
CDR3aa: CASSPEGSSYNSPLHF; CDR3nt: TGTGCCAGCAGCCCCGAGGGGAGCTCCTATAATTCACCCCTCCACTTT; v_gene: TRBV5-5; d_gene: NA; abundance: NA; j_gene: TRBJ1-6
CDR3aa: CASSLGGTHNEQFF; CDR3nt: TGTGCCAGCAGTTTGGGGGGGACACACAATGAGCAGTTCTTC; v_gene: TRBV27; d_gene: NA; abundance: NA; j_gene: TRBJ2-1
CDR3aa: CASSLGPGLDTEAFF; CDR3nt: TGTGCCAGCAGCTTGGGTCCGGGGCTAGACACTGAAGCTTTCTTT; v_gene: TRBV5-6; d_gene: NA; abundance: NA; j_gene: TRBJ1-1
CDR3aa: CATSRGTSVEETQYF; CDR3nt: TGTGCCACCAGCAGGGGGACTAGCGTGGAGGAGACCCAGTACTTC; v_gene: TRBV15; d_gene: TRBD2; abundance: NA; j_gene: TRBJ2-5
CDR3aa: CASSYGTGAYEQYF; CDR3nt: TGTGCCAGCAGTTATGGGACAGGGGCCTACGAGCAGTACTTC; v_gene: TRBV6-6; d_gene: TRBD1; abundance: NA; j_gene: TRBJ2-7
CDR3aa: CASSLEGRGYEQYF; CDR3nt: TGTGCCAGCAGCTTGGAGGGGCGAGGGTACGAGCAGTACTTC; v_gene: TRBV5-6; d_gene: NA; abundance: few; j_gene: TRBJ2-7
CDR3aa: CASSEKDRGETQYF; CDR3nt: TGTGCCAGCAGTGAAAAGGACAGGGGGGAGACCCAGTACTTC; v_gene: TRBV2; d_gene: TRBD1; abundance: NA; j_gene: TRBJ2-5
CDR3aa: CASTLWVSPSYEQYF; CDR3nt: TGTGCCAGCACCCTTTGGGTATCCCCCTCCTACGAGCAGTACTTC; v_gene: TRBV5-6; d_gene: NA; abundance: few; j_gene: TRBJ2-7
CDR3aa: CASSGTGFSYEQYF; CDR3nt: TGTGCCAGCAGTGGGACAGGGTTCTCCTACGAGCAGTACTTC; v_gene: TRBV2; d_gene: TRBD1; abundance: NA; j_gene: TRBJ2-7
CDR3aa: CASSDRPLSGNTIYF; CDR3nt: TGTGCCAGCAGTGACAGGCCCCTCTCTGGAAACACCATATATTTT; v_gene: TRBV6-6; d_gene: NA; abundance: NA; j_gene: TRBJ1-3
CDR3aa: CASSQLPGPLEELFF; CDR3nt: TGCGCCAGCAGCCAACTGCCAGGGCCCCTCGAGGAACTGTTTTTT; v_gene: TRBV4-1; d_gene: NA; abundance: NA; j_gene: TRBJ1-4
CDR3aa: CASSSPGLIYEQYF; CDR3nt: TGTGCCAGCAGCTCTCCCGGTTTGATCTACGAGCAGTACTTC; v_gene: TRBV7-6; d_gene: NA; abundance: NA; j_gene: TRBJ2-7
CDR3aa: CATSSQDFSYNEQFF; CDR3nt: TGTGCCACCAGCAGCCAGGATTTCTCCTACAATGAGCAGTTCTTC; v_gene: TRBV15; d_gene: NA; abundance: NA; j_gene: TRBJ2-1